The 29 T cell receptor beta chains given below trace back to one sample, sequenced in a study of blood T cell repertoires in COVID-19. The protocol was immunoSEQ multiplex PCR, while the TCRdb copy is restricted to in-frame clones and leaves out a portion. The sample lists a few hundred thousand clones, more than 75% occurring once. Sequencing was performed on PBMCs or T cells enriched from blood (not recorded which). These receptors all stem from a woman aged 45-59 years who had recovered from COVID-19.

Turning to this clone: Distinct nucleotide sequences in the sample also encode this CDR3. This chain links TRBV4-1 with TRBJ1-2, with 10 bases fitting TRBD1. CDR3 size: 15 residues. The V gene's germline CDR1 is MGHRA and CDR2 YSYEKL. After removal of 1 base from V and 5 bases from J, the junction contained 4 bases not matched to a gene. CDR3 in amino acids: CASSQGQGAIYGYTF. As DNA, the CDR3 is TGCGCCAGCAGCCAAGGACAGGGGGCGATATATGGCTACACCTTC.

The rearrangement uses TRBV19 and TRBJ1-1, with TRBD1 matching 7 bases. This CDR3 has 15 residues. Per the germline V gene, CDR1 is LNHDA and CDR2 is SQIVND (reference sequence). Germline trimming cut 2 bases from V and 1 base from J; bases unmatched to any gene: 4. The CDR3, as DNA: TGTGCCAGTAGTATATTAAGGGACAGGAACACTGAAGCTTTCTTT. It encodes CASSILRDRNTEAFF.

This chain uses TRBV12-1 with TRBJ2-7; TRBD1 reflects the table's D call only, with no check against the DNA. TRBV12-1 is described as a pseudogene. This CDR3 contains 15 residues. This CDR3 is CASSFAGCSSYEQYF. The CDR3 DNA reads TGTGCCAGCAGCTTTGCGGGCTGCAGCTCCTACGAGCAGTACTTC.

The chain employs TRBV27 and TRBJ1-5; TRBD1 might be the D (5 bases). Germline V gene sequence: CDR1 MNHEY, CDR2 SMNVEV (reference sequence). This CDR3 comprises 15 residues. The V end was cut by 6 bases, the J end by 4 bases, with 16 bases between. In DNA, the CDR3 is TGTGCCAGCAGGTTCTCGAGACAGCTGAATCAGCCCCAGCATTTT. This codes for CASRFSRQLNQPQHF.

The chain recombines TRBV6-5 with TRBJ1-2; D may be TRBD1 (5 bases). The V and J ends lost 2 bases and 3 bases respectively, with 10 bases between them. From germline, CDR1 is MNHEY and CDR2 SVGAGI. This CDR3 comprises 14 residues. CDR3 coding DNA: TGTGCCAGCAGTTACGCTGGACAAGACTATGGCTACACCTTC. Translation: CASSYAGQDYGYTF.

This CDR3 is CATNTSPYEKLFF. The CDR3 coding sequence is TGTGCCACCAACACCTCGCCTTATGAAAAACTGTTTTTT. The chain recombines TRBV2 with TRBJ1-4; D is uncertain. V shed 10 bases and J shed 6 bases, with 15 bases lying between them. CDR1 and CDR2 from the germline V gene are SNHLY and FYNNEI. This CDR3 is built from 13 residues.

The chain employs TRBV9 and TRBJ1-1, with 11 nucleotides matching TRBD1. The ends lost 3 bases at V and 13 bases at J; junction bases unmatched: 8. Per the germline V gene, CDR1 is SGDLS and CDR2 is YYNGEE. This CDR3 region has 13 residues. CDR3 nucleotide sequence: TGTGCCAGCAGCGGAACGGACAGGGGGCCGGGTTTCTTT. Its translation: CASSGTDRGPGFF.

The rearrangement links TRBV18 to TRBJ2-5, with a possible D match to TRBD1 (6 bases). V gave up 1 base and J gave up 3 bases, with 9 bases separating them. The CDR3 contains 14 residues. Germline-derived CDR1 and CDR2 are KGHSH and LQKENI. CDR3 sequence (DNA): TGTGCCAGCTCACCACGGGGGCCCAAAGAGACCCAGTACTTC. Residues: CASSPRGPKETQYF.

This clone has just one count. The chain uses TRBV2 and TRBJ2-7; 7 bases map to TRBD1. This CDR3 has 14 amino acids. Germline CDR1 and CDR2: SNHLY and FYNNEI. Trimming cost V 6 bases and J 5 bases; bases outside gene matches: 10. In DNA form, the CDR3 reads TGTGCCAGCAGGTCGGGACAGTCCCTCGACGAGCAGTACTTC. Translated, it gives CASRSGQSLDEQYF.

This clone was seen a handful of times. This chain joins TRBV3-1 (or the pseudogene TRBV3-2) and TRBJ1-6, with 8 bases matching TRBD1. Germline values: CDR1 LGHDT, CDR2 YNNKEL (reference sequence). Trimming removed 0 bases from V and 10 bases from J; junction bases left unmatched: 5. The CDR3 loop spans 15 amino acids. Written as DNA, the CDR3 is TGTGCCAGCAGCCAAGATCCAGGGGGCAGCTCACCCCTCCACTTT. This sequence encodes CASSQDPGGSSPLHF.

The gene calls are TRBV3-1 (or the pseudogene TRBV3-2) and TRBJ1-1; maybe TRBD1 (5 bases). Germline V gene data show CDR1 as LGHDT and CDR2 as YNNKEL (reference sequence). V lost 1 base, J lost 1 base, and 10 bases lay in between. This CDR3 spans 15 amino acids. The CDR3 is CASSQVGGWNTEAFF. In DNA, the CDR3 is TGTGCCAGCAGCCAAGTGGGGGGATGGAACACTGAAGCTTTCTTT.

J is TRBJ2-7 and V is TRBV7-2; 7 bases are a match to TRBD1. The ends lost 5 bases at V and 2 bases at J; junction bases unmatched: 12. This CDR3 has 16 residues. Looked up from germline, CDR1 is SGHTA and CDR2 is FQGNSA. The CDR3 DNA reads TGTGCCAGCAGCGGCGGAAGGGACAGTCCCACCTACGAGCAGTACTTC. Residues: CASSGGRDSPTYEQYF.

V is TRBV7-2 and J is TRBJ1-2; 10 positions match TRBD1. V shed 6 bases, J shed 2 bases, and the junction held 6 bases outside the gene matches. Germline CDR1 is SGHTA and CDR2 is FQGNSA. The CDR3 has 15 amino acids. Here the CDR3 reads CASRRAGQGNYGYTF. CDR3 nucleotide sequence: TGTGCCAGCAGAAGGGCGGGACAGGGGAACTATGGCTACACCTTC.

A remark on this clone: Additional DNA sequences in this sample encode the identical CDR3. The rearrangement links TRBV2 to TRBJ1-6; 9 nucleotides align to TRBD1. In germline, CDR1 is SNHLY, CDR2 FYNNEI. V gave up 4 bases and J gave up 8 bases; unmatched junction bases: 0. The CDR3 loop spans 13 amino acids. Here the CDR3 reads CASSGQGDSPLHF. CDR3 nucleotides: TGTGCCAGCAGTGGACAGGGGGATTCACCCCTCCACTTT.

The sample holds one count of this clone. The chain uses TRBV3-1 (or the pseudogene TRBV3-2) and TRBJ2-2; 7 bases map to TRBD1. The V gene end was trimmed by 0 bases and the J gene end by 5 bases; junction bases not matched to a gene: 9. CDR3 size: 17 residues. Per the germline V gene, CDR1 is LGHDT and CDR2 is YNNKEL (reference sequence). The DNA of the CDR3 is TGTGCCAGCAGCCAAGATGTTAAGACAGGGCAAACCGGGGAGCTGTTTTTT. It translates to CASSQDVKTGQTGELFF.

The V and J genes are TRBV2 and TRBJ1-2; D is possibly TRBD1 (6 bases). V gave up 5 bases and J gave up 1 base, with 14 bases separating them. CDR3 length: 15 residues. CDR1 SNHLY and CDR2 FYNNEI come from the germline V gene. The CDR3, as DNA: TGTGCCAGCAGTCTGCAGGGGACAAGTAACTATGGCTACACCTTC. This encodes CASSLQGTSNYGYTF.

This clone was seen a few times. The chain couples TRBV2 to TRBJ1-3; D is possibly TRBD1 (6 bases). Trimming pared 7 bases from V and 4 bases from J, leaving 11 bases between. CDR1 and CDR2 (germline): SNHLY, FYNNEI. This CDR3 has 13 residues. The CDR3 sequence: CASNSGGGNTIYF. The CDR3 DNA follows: TGTGCCAGCAACAGCGGGGGCGGAAACACCATATATTTT.

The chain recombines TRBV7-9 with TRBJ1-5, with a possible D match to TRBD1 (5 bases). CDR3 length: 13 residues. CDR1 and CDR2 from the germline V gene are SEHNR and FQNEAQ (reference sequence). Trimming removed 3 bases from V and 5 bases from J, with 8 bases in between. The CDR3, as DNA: TGTGCCAGCAGCTTGGCGGGGGATCAGCCCCAGCATTTT. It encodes CASSLAGDQPQHF.

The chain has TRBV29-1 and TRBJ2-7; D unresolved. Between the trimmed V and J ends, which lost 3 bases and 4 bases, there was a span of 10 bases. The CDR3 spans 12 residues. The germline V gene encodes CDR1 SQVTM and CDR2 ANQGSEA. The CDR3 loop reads CSVDRVGYEQYF. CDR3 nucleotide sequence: TGCAGCGTTGACCGGGTTGGATACGAGCAGTACTTC.

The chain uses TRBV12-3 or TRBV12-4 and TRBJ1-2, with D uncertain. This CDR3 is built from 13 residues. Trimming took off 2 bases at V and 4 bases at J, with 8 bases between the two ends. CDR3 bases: TGTGCCAGCAGTTTATCACAGATCTATGGCTACACCTTC. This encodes CASSLSQIYGYTF.

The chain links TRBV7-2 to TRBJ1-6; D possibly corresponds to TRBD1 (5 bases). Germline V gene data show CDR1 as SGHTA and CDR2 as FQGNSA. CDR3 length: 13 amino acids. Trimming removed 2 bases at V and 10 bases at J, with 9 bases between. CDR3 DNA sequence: TGTGCCAGCAGCTTATCCAGGGTCTCACCCCTCCACTTT. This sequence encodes CASSLSRVSPLHF. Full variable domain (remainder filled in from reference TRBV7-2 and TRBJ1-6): GAGVSQSPSNKVTEKGKDVELRCDPISGHTALYWYRQSLGQGLEFLIYFQGNSAPDKSGLPSDRFSAERTGGSVSTLTIQRTQQEDSAVYLCASSLSRVSPLHFGNGTRLTVT.

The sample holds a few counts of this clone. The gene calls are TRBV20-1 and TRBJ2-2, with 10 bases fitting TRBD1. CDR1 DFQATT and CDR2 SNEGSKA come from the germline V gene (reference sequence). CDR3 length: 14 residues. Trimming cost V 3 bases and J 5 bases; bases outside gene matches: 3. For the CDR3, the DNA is TGCAGTGCTAGTCGGGACAGGGGTACCGGGGAGCTGTTTTTT. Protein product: CSASRDRGTGELFF.

CDR3 nucleotides: TGTGCCAGCAGCTTAGAAGGGGGTCGAAAACTGTTTTTT. Translating gives CASSLEGGRKLFF. This chain joins TRBV7-2 and TRBJ1-4; TRBD1 might be the D (6 bases). The CDR3 has 13 residues. Deletions cut 1 base from V and 10 bases from J, with 10 bases between. CDR1 is SGHTA, CDR2 FQGNSA, per germline.

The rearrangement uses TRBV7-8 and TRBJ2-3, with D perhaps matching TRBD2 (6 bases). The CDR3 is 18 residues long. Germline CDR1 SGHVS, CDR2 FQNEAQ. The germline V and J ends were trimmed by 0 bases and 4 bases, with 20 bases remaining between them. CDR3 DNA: TGTGCCAGCAGCTTAGCGCGGTGGGACTCACAAGACTCAGATACGCAGTATTTT. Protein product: CASSLARWDSQDSDTQYF. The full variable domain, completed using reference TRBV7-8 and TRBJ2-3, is GAGVSQSPRYKVAKRGQDVALRCDPISGHVSLFWYQQALGQGPEFLTYFQNEAQLDKSGLPSDRFFAERPEGSVSTLKIQRTQQEDSAVYLCASSLARWDSQDSDTQYFGPGTRLTVL.

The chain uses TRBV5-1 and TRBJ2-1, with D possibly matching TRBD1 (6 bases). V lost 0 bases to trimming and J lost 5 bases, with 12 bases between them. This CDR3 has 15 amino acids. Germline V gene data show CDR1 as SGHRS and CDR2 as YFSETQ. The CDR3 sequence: CASSLAQGSNNEQFF. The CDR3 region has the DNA TGCGCCAGCAGCTTGGCTCAGGGGTCAAACAATGAGCAGTTCTTC.

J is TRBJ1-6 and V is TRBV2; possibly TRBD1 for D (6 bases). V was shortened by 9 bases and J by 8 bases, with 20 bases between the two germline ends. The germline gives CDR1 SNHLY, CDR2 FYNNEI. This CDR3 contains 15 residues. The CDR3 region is CASTEPDRGDSPLHF. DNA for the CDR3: TGTGCCAGTACCGAGCCGGACAGAGGAGATTCACCCCTCCACTTT.

CDR3 residues: CASSQESAVGGVDSPLHF. The CDR3 nucleotides are TGTGCCAGCAGCCAAGAATCGGCGGTAGGGGGGGTCGATTCACCCCTCCACTTT. The rearrangement joins TRBV4-2 to TRBJ1-6; TRBD1 might be the D (6 bases). Germline CDR1 LGHNA, CDR2 YNFKEQ. V lost 0 bases and J lost 8, with 20 bases in between. The CDR3 spans 18 residues.

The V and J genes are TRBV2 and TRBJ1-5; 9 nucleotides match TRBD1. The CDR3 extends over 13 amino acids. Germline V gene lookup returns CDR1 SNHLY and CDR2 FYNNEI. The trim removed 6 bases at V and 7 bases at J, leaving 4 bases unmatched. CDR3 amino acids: CASRGTGPQPQHF. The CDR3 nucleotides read TGTGCCAGCAGGGGGACAGGGCCCCAGCCCCAGCATTTT. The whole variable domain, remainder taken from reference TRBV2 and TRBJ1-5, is EPEVTQTPSHQVTQMGQEVILRCVPISNHLYFYWYRQILGQKVEFLVSFYNNEISEKSEIFDDQFSVERPDGSNFTLKIRSTKLEDSAMYFCASRGTGPQPQHFGDGTRLSIL.

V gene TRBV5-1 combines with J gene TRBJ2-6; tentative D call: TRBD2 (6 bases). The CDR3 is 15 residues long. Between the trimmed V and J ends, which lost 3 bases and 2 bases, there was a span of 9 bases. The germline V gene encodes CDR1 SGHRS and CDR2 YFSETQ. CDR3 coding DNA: TGCGCCAGCAGCTCTGGGGGGACTGGGGCCAACGTCCTGACTTTC. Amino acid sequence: CASSSGGTGANVLTF.